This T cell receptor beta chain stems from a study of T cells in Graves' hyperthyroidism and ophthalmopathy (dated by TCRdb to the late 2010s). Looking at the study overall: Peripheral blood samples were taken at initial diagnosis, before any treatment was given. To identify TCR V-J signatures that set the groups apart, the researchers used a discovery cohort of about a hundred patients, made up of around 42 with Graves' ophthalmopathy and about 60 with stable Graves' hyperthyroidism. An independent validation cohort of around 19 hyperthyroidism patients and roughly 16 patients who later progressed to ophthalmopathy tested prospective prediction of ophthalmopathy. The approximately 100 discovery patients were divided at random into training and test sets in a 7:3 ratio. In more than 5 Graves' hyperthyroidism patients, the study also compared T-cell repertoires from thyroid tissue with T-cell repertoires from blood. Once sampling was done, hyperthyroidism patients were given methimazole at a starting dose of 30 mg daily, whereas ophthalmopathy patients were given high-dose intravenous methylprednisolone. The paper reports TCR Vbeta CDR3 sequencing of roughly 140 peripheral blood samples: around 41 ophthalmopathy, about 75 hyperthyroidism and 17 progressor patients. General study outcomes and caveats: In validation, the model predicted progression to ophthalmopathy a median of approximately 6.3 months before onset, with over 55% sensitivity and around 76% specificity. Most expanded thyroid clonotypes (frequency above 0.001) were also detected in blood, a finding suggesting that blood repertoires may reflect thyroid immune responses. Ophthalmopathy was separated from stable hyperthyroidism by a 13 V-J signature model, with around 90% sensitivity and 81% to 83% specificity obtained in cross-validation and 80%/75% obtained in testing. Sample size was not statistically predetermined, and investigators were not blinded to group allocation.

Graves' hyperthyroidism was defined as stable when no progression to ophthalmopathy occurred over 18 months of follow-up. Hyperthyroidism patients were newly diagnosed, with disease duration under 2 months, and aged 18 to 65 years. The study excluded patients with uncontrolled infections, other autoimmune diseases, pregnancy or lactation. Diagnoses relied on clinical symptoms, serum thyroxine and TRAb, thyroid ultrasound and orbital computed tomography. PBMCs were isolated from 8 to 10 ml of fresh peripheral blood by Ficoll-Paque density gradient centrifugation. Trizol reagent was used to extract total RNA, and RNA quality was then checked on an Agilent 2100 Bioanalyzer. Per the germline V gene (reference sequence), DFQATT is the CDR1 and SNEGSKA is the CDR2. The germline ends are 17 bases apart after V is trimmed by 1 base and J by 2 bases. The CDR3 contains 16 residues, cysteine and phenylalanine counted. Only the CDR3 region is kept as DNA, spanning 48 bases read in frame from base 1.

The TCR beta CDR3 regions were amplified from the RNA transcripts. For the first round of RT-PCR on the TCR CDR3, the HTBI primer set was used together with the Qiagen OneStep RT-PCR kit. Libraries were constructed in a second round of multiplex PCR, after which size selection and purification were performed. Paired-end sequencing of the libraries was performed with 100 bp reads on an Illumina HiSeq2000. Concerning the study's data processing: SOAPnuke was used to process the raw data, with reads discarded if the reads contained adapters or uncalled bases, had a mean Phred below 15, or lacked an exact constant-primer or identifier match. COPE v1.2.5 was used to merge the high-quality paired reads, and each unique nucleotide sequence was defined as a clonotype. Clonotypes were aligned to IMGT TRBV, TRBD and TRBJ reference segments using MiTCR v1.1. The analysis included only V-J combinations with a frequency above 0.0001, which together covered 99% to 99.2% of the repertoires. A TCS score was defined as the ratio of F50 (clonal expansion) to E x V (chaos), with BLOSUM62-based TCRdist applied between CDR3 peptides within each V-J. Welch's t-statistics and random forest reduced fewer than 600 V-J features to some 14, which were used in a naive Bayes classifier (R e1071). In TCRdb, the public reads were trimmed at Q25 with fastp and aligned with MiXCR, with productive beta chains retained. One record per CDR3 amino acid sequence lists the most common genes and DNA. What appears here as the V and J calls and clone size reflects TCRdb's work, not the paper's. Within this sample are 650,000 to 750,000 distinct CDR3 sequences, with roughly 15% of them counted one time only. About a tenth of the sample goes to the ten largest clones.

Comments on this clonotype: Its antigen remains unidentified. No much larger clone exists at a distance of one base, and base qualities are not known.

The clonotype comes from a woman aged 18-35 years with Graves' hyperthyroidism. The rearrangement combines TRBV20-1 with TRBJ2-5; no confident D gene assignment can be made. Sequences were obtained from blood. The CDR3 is CSARVPTVGRQETQYF. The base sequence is TGCAGTGCTAGAGTCCCAACGGTGGGCCGGCAAGAGACCCAGTACTTC.